These T cell receptor beta chains were read from a single sample in a study of cytomegalovirus exposure and HLA in healthy donors. Sequencing was performed with immunoSEQ multiplex PCR; in TCRdb, only in-frame clones are kept and a portion is missing. The profile shows roughly 160,000 clones, around 80% of them singletons. The specimen was PBMCs. These receptors came from a female donor in good health and CMV-seronegative. Each CDR3 is given with its conserved first and last residue. A D gene is named only where the DNA matches it firmly. The size field is filled for only some rows; it gives once, few, many or a size class.

D gene: .
V gene: TRBV7-2
clone size: .
J gene: TRBJ1-2
CDR3 DNA: TGTGCCAGCAGCAAGCGGGGGGATGGCTACACCTTC
CDR3 protein: CASSKRGDGYTF

D gene: TRBD1
V gene: TRBV11-2
clone size: .
J gene: TRBJ1-1
CDR3 DNA: TGTGCCAGCAGCTTAGAGGGGTCACAGGGGGCGCGGGAAGCTTTCTTT
CDR3 protein: CASSLEGSQGAREAFF

D gene: .
V gene: TRBV2
clone size: .
J gene: TRBJ2-7
CDR3 DNA: TGTGCCAGCAGTGAAGCGGGGGGGGGCGGATTTTCCTACGAGCAGTACTTC
CDR3 protein: CASSEAGGGGFSYEQYF

D gene: .
V gene: TRBV7-2
clone size: .
J gene: TRBJ2-3
CDR3 DNA: TGTGCCAGCAGCTTAGTCCCGACTAGGGGCGCAGATACGCAGTATTTT
CDR3 protein: CASSLVPTRGADTQYF

D gene: TRBD1
V gene: TRBV6-4
clone size: .
J gene: TRBJ2-1
CDR3 DNA: TGTGCCAGCAGTGTTGGACAGGGAGTCAGTGAGCAGTTCTTC
CDR3 protein: CASSVGQGVSEQFF

D gene: .
V gene: TRBV6-5
clone size: .
J gene: TRBJ1-6
CDR3 DNA: TGTGCCAGCGGGACTGCTCGAAATTCACCCCTCCACTTT
CDR3 protein: CASGTARNSPLHF

D gene: .
V gene: TRBV28
clone size: .
J gene: TRBJ1-4
CDR3 DNA: TGTGCCAGCAGTTCTCAGGACAGATGGGATCAAAAACTGTTTTTT
CDR3 protein: CASSSQDRWDQKLFF

D gene: TRBD2
V gene: TRBV4-2
clone size: .
J gene: TRBJ2-1
CDR3 DNA: TGTGCCAGCAGCCAAGGCCTAGCGGACTACAATGAGCAGTTCTTC
CDR3 protein: CASSQGLADYNEQFF

D gene: .
V gene: TRBV7-2
clone size: few
J gene: TRBJ2-1
CDR3 DNA: TGTGCCAGCACCCCTTCCGGCAATGAGCAGTTCTTC
CDR3 protein: CASTPSGNEQFF

D gene: .
V gene: TRBV5-5
clone size: few
J gene: TRBJ1-4
CDR3 DNA: TGTGCCAGCAGCTTGGTAGGGCAGGGCTTTGAAAAACTGTTTTTT
CDR3 protein: CASSLVGQGFEKLFF

D gene: .
V gene: TRBV9
clone size: .
J gene: TRBJ2-2
CDR3 DNA: TGTGCCAGCAGCGGCGACACCGGGGAGCTGTTTTTT
CDR3 protein: CASSGDTGELFF

D gene: TRBD1
V gene: TRBV27
clone size: .
J gene: TRBJ2-7
CDR3 DNA: TGTGCCAGCAACCCAGGGGGACCTTCCTACGAGCAGTACTTC
CDR3 protein: CASNPGGPSYEQYF

D gene: .
V gene: TRBV4-3
clone size: .
J gene: TRBJ2-7
CDR3 DNA: TGCGCCAGCAGCCAACGAGACTCACAGGGGTCGGAGACTAGCGTTGCCTACGAGCAGTACTTC
CDR3 protein: CASSQRDSQGSETSVAYEQYF

D gene: .
V gene: TRBV15
clone size: .
J gene: TRBJ2-7
CDR3 DNA: TGTGCCACCAGCAGAGAAATTGACACAGCCTACGAGCAGTACTTC
CDR3 protein: CATSREIDTAYEQYF

D gene: .
V gene: TRBV4-3
clone size: .
J gene: TRBJ1-1
CDR3 DNA: TGCGCCAGCAGCCTTTCCGAGGAAGGGAACACTGAAGCTTTCTTT
CDR3 protein: CASSLSEEGNTEAFF

D gene: TRBD1
V gene: TRBV5-4
clone size: .
J gene: TRBJ2-7
CDR3 DNA: TGTGCCAGCAGCGGAGGCCGGACAGGGGAAGTGAGGGAGCAGTACTTC
CDR3 protein: CASSGGRTGEVREQYF

D gene: TRBD1
V gene: TRBV6-6
clone size: .
J gene: TRBJ1-4
CDR3 DNA: TGTGCCAGCAGCCGGACAGGGAATAATGAAAAACTGTTTTTT
CDR3 protein: CASSRTGNNEKLFF